The T cell receptor beta chain described here comes from a study of high-grade serous ovarian cancer treatment subgroups. Whole-study context: Each sample yielded on average roughly 7,000 unique TCR beta rearrangements from about 15,000 reads.

Remarks on this clone: Antigen specificity is unknown.

V trimming: 4 bases; J trimming: 8 bases; junction bases outside the gene matches: 7. Germline CDR1 SEHNR, CDR2 FQNEAQ (reference sequence). The CDR3 consists of 14 residues. The assay was immunoSEQ multiplex PCR, and TCRdb's table has in-frame clones only and misses some. The sample lists thousands of clones, 70% to 85% occurring once. The study, taken as a whole, reports: Higher neoantigen levels went with greater TCR clonal relatedness. Repertoire analysis covered CDR3 alone, not CDR1 or CDR2.

Tumor tissue was taken before any definitive surgery or chemotherapy was given. Sequencing was done on a sample of tumor tissue. The chain uses TRBV7-9 and TRBJ2-1, with 8 bases lining up with TRBD1. The sequence derives from a human donor with high-grade serous ovarian cancer. CDR3 sequence reads: CASSSGQVRDEQFF. The CDR3 DNA reads as TGTGCCAGCAGCTCGGGACAGGTGAGGGATGAGCAGTTCTTC. Complete variable domain (other parts from reference TRBV7-9 and TRBJ2-1): DTGVSQNPRHKITKRGQNVTFRCDPISEHNRLYWYRQTLGQGPEFLTYFQNEAQLEKSRLLSDRFSAERPKGSFSTLEIQRTEQGDSAMYLCASSSGQVRDEQFFGPGTRLTVL.